This T cell receptor (beta chain) was recorded in a study of shared clonotypes between healthy human individuals (dated by TCRdb to about 2020). At the level of the whole study: The cohort included a few men and a couple of women between 18 and 49 years of age. Per donor, leukapheresis produced somewhere between about 0.85 and 8.9 billion PBMCs. Different laboratories and diverse techniques were used to prepare libraries and sequence TCR repertoires, to increase sequencing depth and limit assay-specific biases. Per donor, three plates each were used for CD4 naive and CD4 memory, two for CD8 naive, and one for CD8 memory. To estimate repertoire size and how much clonotype sharing occurs between individuals, the study deeply sequenced the blood TCR repertoires of 4 to 6 healthy adults.

Comments on this clone: Its binding antigen is unknown. Per-base quality was not reported, and no clone a single base away is much larger than it.

Using the deep immunoSEQ assay, multiplex PCR amplified TCR CDR3 regions from genomic DNA. Extracted genomic DNA from each cell subset was spread evenly across all wells of several immunoSEQ 96-well plates, with each plate serving as a replicate. For sorted subsets, about 210 ng of genomic DNA, equivalent to some 30,000 T cell genomes, went into each replicate PCR. Purified libraries were quantified with a Qubit 3.0 fluorometer, sized on a Bioanalyzer 2100, and re-quantified with the KAPA Library Quantification kit. Every immunoSEQ 96-well plate was sequenced on a separate single-read 150-cycle Illumina NextSeq 550 flow cell. As for how the authors treated the data: Because only junctional sequences without quality scores were contained in the immunoSEQ output, filtering matching that applied to full-length reads could not be performed. To assign V/J genes and CDR3, sequences were annotated against IMGT germline references using PyIR, a Python wrapper for IgBLAST v1.9. Reads with weak V/J assignments (E-value above 1e-6), missing CDR3, stop codons, out-of-frame junctions, or ambiguous translated residues were removed. V3J clonotypes were defined as sequences sharing an identical inferred V gene, J gene, and CDR3 amino acid sequence. Percentage overlap between repertoires was computed as shared unique clonotypes divided by the size of the smaller repertoire. Three approaches were used to assess repertoire richness: RTK rarefaction, the Chao1 estimator, and Recon v2.1 estimates of unobserved clonotypes. OLGA was used to compute generation probabilities for all TCRbeta clonotypes that the gDNA method yielded from a handful of donors. As stored in TCRdb, this immuneACCESS dataset retains in-frame rearrangements with V and J assigned. A fraction of the clones does not appear; measured against another copy, unresolved V genes explain less than half of the discrepancy, and the remainder lacks a known reason. V, J and clone size reflect that table, while D and trimming were determined from the DNA. The sample table contains approximately 700,000 clones; only one count was recorded for approximately 73% of them. The biggest ten clones account for around 1.8% of the sample.

The donors were healthy, HIV-negative adults who had no recently reported acute infections or vaccinations. Every donor was a Caucasian adult residing in Nashville, Tennessee, USA. CD4+ T cells were enriched through magnetic negative selection, after which naive cells were positively selected on CD45RA and the remaining negative fraction served as the memory subset. After blood collection by leukapheresis, PBMCs were isolated using Ficoll-Histopaque density gradient centrifugation and then cryopreserved in the vapor phase of liquid nitrogen. Analytical flow cytometry was used to check the purity and quantity of each magnetically sorted T cell population. Genomic DNA was isolated from each sorted fraction and quantified by UV absorbance on a Nanodrop 2000c. Spanning cysteine to phenylalanine, the CDR3 consists of 13 amino acids. Just the 39-base CDR3 DNA is kept, in frame starting at base 1. For CDR1 and CDR2, the germline V gene lists MDHEN and SYDVKM. V loses 7 bases of germline sequence and J loses 3 bases, and the interval between the two ends is 13 bases.

What the work shows at the level of the full study, not this receptor alone: Sharing across a few donors was observed for roughly 5% of naive CD4, under 4% of naive CD8, over 2% of memory CD4, and about 0.4% of memory CD8 clonotypes. Rarefaction of sorted-subset datasets indicated incomplete sequencing despite the large sequencing depth. Pairwise subsampling indicated that sequencing depth was expected to affect the degree of clonotype sharing among donors. Sampling was restricted to blood, and TCR repertoires in tissue are likely to differ from TCR repertoires in blood. The genetic and exposure-history diversity represented was limited by the small number of donors. Compared with non-shared clonotypes, the clonotypes found in all four sorted-subset donors had higher generation probabilities. Naive subsets generally had larger estimated clonotype richness than memory subsets.

The sequenced sample consisted of memory CD4+ T cells sorted from blood. This specimen's cell subset or site label, interpreted: CD45RA-negative fraction. The source of this sequence is a woman between 25 and 40 years old in good health. The chain couples TRBV28 to TRBJ2-7; a weak D assignment points to TRBD1 (5 bases agree). The DNA sequence reads TGTGCCAGCAATTCCTGGGGCAGCTACGAGCAGTACTTC. This translates into CASNSWGSYEQYF.